The rows below give T cell receptor beta chains drawn from one sample of a study of T cell repertoires in cytomegalovirus infection. No antigen has been identified for these receptors. TCRdb used MiXCR to reprocess the reads, holding one entry per CDR3 protein. The sample lists around 300,000 distinct CDR3 sequences; less than 25% were seen once. The sample in question was cultured PBMCs, obtained from culture after CMV antigen stimulation. These receptors originate from a human donor in good health (CMV status not recorded). Some clones in this sample may be carry-over from other donors' samples. Each CDR3 is given without its conserved first and last residue. A clone size is listed for some rows: how often the clone was seen (once, few, many), or a class if it is expanded.

len	v_gene	j_gene	abundance	CDR3aa
13	TRBV12-3/TRBV12-4	TRBJ2-2	.	ASTPFGANTGELF
14	TRBV2	TRBJ2-2	.	ASSEMVRLSTGELF
11	TRBV6-5	TRBJ2-5	few	ASSYSWGETQY
10	TRBV6-2/TRBV6-3	TRBJ1-5	.	ASLQGGQPQH
12	TRBV19	TRBJ2-5	.	ASGGLDYQETQY
12	TRBV28	TRBJ1-6	.	ASSLLRQAITLH
13	TRBV7-2	TRBJ1-3	few	ASSSGRNSGNTIY
15	TRBV7-9	TRBJ1-1	many	ASSLTSGNVMNTEAF
11	TRBV7-9	TRBJ1-2	few	ASSPNMDYGYT
12	TRBV7-2	TRBJ1-1	many	ASSLGPLGAEAF
9	TRBV6-1	TRBJ2-3	.	ASFRTDTQY
11	TRBV5-1	TRBJ1-1	.	ASSFFDSTEAF
13	TRBV5-6	TRBJ2-1	.	ASTQTSGRGDEQF
13	TRBV7-2	TRBJ1-2	many	ASSLPGGANYGYT
13	TRBV10-3	TRBJ2-1	few	AISEGLAGGYEQF
13	TRBV20-1	TRBJ2-2	.	SAPDGTSPTGELF
12	TRBV4-2	TRBJ2-5	few	ASSQDGGGETQY
11	TRBV5-4	TRBJ2-1	few	ASSETRINEQF
13	TRBV11-2	TRBJ1-1	.	ASSLVSRGKTEAF
12	TRBV6-1	TRBJ1-5	many	ASSSQGAGQPQH
13	TRBV6-2/TRBV6-3	TRBJ2-5	.	ASMAPTSGKETEY
13	TRBV11-2	TRBJ1-1	many	ASSYMGQANTEAF
13	TRBV6-2/TRBV6-3	TRBJ2-3	.	ASDRYGGNTDTQY
10	TRBV28	TRBJ1-5	.	ASGDLKQPQH
15	TRBV11-3	TRBJ1-6	.	ASARLSESSYNSPLH
15	TRBV7-8	TRBJ1-1	few	ASMNTRRAGLNTEAF
12	TRBV2	TRBJ1-4	many	ASMGGQTYEKLF
14	TRBV7-8	TRBJ2-6	many	ASSGTWNFGANVLT
12	TRBV7-3	TRBJ2-1	few	ASSLWGISNEQF
12	TRBV10-3	TRBJ1-1	once	AIGARDSGTEAF
16	TRBV6-1	TRBJ1-5	few	ASSEAGSLGPQNQPQH
12	TRBV5-1	TRBJ2-1	few	ASSRTQGGHEQF
13	TRBV27	TRBJ2-5	.	ASSLIFGGQETQY
13	TRBV7-9	TRBJ2-7	.	ASSLIQGSFYEQY
12	TRBV20-1	TRBJ2-7	.	SAPGTRDSYEQY
12	TRBV5-1	TRBJ1-2	.	ASSLEQGAYGYT
12	TRBV3-1	TRBJ2-7	few	ASSQGLAGVEQY
12	TRBV5-4	TRBJ2-1	few	ASSSLDMDNEQF
11	TRBV6-5	TRBJ2-1	few	ASIGSTYNEQF
15	TRBV7-2	TRBJ2-2	many	ASSLSLGQGNAGELF